One and the same sample provided the 6 T cell receptor beta chains below, sequenced in a study of identical twins. TCRdb used MiXCR to reprocess the 5' RACE reads, holding one entry per CDR3 protein. The table lists fewer than 500,000 distinct CDR3 sequences, roughly an eighth of them singletons, with around 0.98% in the top ten. This sample was also put to use in a study of yellow fever vaccine responses in identical twins.

The sample comprised CD4+ T cells sorted from blood. The receptors come from a young woman in good health.

This clonotype was picked up many times. The chain carries TRBV12-3 or TRBV12-4 and TRBJ2-5; the D is unclear. Trimming took 3 bases from V and 5 from J, leaving 10 bases between them. The CDR3 sequence is 13 residues long. As DNA, the CDR3 is TGTGCCAGCAGTTTCGTAGGGCCTGAGACCCAGTACTTC. Its protein product is CASSFVGPETQYF.

This clonotype turned up a few times. This chain uses TRBV9 with TRBJ2-3, with D perhaps assigned TRBD1 or TRBD2 (6 bases each). CDR1 and CDR2 (germline): SGDLS, YYNGEE. The CDR3 runs 18 residues. The V end was cut by 0 bases, the J end by 2 bases, with 19 bases between. The chain's CDR3 is CASSVGPGAGAYTDTQYF. The CDR3 bases are TGTGCCAGCAGCGTAGGGCCGGGGGCAGGGGCCTACACAGATACGCAGTATTTT.

The genes are TRBV2 and TRBJ2-7, with 8 bases that match TRBD2. CDR1 and CDR2 (germline): SNHLY, FYNNEI. The CDR3 contains 14 residues. The J segment lost 3 bases and the V segment lost 0 bases, leaving 1 base of the junction unmatched. DNA of the CDR3: TGTGCCAGCAGTGAAGCGCTAGCGGGCTACGAGCAGTACTTC. Translated: CASSEALAGYEQYF.

This clonotype was observed a few times. The chain recombines TRBV7-8 with TRBJ2-1, with 11 bases lining up with TRBD2. The CDR3 spans 15 residues. The germline V gene encodes CDR1 SGHVS and CDR2 FQNEAQ. The V segment lost 5 bases and the J segment 9 bases; nucleotides outside the gene matches: 9. The DNA for the CDR3 is TGTGCCAGCAGCCTTAGCGGGGGGGAGTCCCCTGAGCAGTTCTTC. Protein product: CASSLSGGESPEQFF.

This clonotype has more than one count but fewer than ten. V is TRBV29-1 and J is TRBJ2-5, with 11 nucleotides matching TRBD2. Germline V lookup: CDR1 SQVTM, CDR2 ANQGSEA. J lost 5 bases, V lost 7 bases, and 9 bases had no gene match. The CDR3 loop spans 14 amino acids. CDR3 amino acids: CSAYLLAGVETQYF. The CDR3 DNA follows: TGCAGCGCCTACTTACTAGCGGGGGTGGAGACCCAGTACTTC.

This clonotype was counted ten times or more. This rearrangement joins TRBV7-2 to TRBJ2-7; 11 bases line up with TRBD2. The CDR3 consists of 16 residues. CDR1 and CDR2 from the germline V gene are SGHTA and FQGNSA. Trimming removed 6 bases from V and 5 bases from J; junction bases left unmatched: 12. The CDR3 protein is CASSRTLAGGKNEQYF. CDR3 DNA: TGTGCCAGCAGTCGTACTCTAGCGGGAGGTAAAAACGAGCAGTACTTC.